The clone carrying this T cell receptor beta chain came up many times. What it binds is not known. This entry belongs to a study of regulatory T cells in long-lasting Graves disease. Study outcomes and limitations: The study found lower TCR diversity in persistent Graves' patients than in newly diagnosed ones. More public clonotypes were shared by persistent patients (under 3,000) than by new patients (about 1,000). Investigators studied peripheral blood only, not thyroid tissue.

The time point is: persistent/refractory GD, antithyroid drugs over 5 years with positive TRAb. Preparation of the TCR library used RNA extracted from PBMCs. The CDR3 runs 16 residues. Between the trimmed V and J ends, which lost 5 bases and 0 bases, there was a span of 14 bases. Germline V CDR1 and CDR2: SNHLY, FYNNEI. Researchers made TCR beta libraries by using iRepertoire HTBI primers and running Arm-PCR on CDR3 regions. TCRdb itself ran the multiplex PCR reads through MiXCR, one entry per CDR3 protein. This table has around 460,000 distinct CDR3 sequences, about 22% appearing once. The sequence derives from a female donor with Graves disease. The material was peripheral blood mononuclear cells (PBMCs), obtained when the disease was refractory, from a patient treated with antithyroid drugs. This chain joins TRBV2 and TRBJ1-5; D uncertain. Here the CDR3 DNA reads TGTGCCAGCAGTCCCAAAGAGTCGAATAGCAATCAGCCCCAGCATTTT. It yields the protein CASSPKESNSNQPQHF.